The entry below describes one T cell receptor (beta chain). Germline V gene sequence: CDR1 SGHVS, CDR2 FQNEAQ. The CDR3 runs to 13 residues. These data belong to a study of CXCR3-negative and CXCR3-positive naive CD8 T cells. The TRB libraries of cDNA were built by UMI-labeled 5' RACE. TCRdb reprocessed the 5' RACE reads and reports one entry per CDR3 protein, with no DNA. The sample totals about 41,000 distinct CDR3 sequences. Input material: naive CXCR3- CD8+ T cells from blood. This sample's subset: CD45RO-CCR7+CD27+CD95- naive CD8+ T cells lacking CXCR3 (TNR3-). This clonotype originated in a human donor in good health. Some clones in this sample may be carry-over from other donors' samples. The V call is TRBV7-8, the J call TRBJ1-1. CDR3 region: CASSLVRAPKAFF.